Shown below are 5 T cell receptor beta chains from a single sample sequenced in a study of cytomegalovirus exposure and HLA in healthy donors. Primers for the PCR totalled 60 Vbeta and 13 Jbeta. Sequenced by immunoSEQ multiplex PCR; TCRdb stores in-frame clones only, minus some. The specimen's table records some 96,000 clones. The source material was PBMCs. The receptor set was obtained from a woman under 40 in good health and CMV-seronegative.

This chain connects TRBV28 to TRBJ1-1; D remains ambiguous. CDR3 length: 16 amino acids. Germline CDR1 is MDHEN and CDR2 is SYDVKM. The ends were cut back, 6 bases at V and 1 base at J, with 18 bases in the middle. The CDR3 region is CASSPTPSARNTEAFF. In DNA form, the CDR3 reads TGTGCCAGCAGCCCAACCCCCTCAGCTAGGAACACTGAAGCTTTCTTT.

The CDR3 coding sequence is TGTGCCAGCAGGCAGGGGGCGGGGGAGCAGTACTTC. Translation: CASRQGAGEQYF. The chain links TRBV2 to TRBJ2-7, with 8 bases that match TRBD1. Germline V CDR1 and CDR2: SNHLY, FYNNEI. The junction had 5 bases not matched to a gene; V was cut back by 6 bases and J by 7 bases. This CDR3 comprises 12 residues.

The chain joins TRBV5-1 to TRBJ1-2; TRBD1 might be the D (6 bases). The CDR3 loop spans 13 amino acids. Trimming pared 4 bases from V and 5 bases from J, leaving 12 bases between. Germline V lookup: CDR1 SGHRS, CDR2 YFSETQ. In DNA form, the CDR3 reads TGCGCCAGCAGCGTCGCAGGGGTGTATGGCTACACCTTC. The encoded protein is CASSVAGVYGYTF.

This sequence joins TRBV5-4 and TRBJ1-2, with D possibly TRBD1 on 5 matching bases. CDR1 is SGHNT, CDR2 YYREEE, per germline (reference sequence). Trimming took off 4 bases at V and 4 bases at J, with 14 bases between the two ends. This CDR3 region has 14 residues. CDR3 coding DNA: TGTGCCAGCAGCAGGGAGGCAGGGCCCTATGGCTACACCTTC. Protein product: CASSREAGPYGYTF.

V and J are TRBV5-1 and TRBJ1-3, with 10 bases matching TRBD1. Trimming took 1 base from V and 6 from J; bases not matched to a gene: 4. CDR1 SGHRS and CDR2 YFSETQ come from the germline V gene. The CDR3 has 15 amino acids. CDR3: CASSLSGTGENTIYF. Here the CDR3 DNA reads TGCGCCAGCAGCTTGTCGGGGACAGGGGAAAACACCATATATTTT.